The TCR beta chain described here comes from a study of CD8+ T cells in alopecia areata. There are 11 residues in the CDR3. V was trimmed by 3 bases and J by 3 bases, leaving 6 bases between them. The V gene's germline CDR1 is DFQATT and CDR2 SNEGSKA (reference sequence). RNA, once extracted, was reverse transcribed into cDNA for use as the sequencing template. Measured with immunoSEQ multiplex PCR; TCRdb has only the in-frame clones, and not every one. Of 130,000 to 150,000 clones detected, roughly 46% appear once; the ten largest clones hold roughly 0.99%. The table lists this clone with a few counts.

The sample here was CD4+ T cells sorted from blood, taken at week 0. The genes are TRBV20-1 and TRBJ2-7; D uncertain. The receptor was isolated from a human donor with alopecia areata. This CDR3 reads CSARDDYEQYF. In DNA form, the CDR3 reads TGCAGTGCTAGGGACGACTACGAGCAGTACTTC.